This T cell receptor beta chain originates from a study of early T cells in non-severe SARS-CoV-2 infection. TCRdb passed the 5' RACE reads through MiXCR, listing each CDR3 protein once. The sample records about 39,000 distinct CDR3 sequences, 5.5% being singletons. This clonotype was counted a few times. This CDR3 has 13 amino acids. The V gene lost 4 bases and the J gene lost 5 bases, with 11 bases spanning the gap. Germline CDR1 is LNHDA and CDR2 is SQIVND (reference sequence). The material sequenced was whole blood, taken at baseline. This sequence originates from an adult who was a healthcare worker with PCR-confirmed SARS-CoV-2 infection or an uninfected control (not recorded which). This sequence joins TRBV19 and TRBJ2-5, with D perhaps assigned TRBD1 or TRBD2 (6 bases each). CDR3 nucleotide sequence: TGTGCCAGTAGTACTCGGAGGGGGGAGACCCAGTACTTC. Encoded protein: CASSTRRGETQYF.